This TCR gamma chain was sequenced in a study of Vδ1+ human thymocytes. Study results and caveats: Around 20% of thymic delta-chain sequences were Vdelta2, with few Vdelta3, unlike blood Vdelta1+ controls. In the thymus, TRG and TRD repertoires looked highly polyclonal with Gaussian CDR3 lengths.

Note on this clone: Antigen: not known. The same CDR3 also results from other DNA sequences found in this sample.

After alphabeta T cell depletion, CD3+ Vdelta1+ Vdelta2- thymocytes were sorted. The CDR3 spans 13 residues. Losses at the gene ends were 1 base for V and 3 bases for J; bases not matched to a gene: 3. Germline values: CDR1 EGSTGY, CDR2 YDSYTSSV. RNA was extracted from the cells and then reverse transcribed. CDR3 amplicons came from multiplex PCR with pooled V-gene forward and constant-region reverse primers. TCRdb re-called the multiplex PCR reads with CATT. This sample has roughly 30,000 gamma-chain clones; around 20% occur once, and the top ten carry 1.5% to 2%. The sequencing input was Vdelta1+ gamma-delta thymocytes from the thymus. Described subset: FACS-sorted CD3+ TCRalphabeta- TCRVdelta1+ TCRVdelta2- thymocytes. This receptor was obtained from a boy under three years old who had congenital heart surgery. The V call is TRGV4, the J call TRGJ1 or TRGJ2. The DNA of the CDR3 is TGTGCCACCTGGGATGGTTCTTATTATAAGAAACTCTTT. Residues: CATWDGSYYKKLF.